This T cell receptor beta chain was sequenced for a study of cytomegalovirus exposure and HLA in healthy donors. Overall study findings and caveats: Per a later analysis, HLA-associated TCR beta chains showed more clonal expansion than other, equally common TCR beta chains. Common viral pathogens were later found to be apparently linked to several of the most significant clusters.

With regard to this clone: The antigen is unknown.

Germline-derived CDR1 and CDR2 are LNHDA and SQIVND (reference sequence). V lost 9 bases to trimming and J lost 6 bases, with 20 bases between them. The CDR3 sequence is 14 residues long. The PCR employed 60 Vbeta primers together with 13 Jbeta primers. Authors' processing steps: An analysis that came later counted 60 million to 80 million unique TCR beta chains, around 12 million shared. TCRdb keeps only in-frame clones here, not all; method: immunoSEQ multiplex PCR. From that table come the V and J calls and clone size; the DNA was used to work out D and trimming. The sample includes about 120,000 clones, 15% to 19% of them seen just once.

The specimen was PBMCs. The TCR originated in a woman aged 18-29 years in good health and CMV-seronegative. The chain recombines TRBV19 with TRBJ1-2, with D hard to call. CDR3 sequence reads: CASAPDWARDGYTF. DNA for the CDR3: TGTGCCAGCGCCCCAGATTGGGCTCGAGATGGCTACACCTTC.